This TCR beta chain stems from a study of blood T cell repertoires in COVID-19 (TCRdb year 2020). For the wider study: The collaborator samples originated in the United States, Italy and Spain and spanned the acute and convalescent phases of COVID-19. The material from the prospective study consisted of cDNA or gDNA derived from T cells, B-cell-depleted T cells, or PBMCs. Subjects who had been exposed to COVID-19, were actively infected with it, or had recovered from it provided the deeply sampled blood TCRbeta repertoires that made up the dataset. The repertoires were released in a freely available public database meant as a resource for research on the immune response to SARS-CoV-2. The samples were drawn from the first 160 participants of the ongoing ImmuneRACE study and from about 1,200 subjects provided by 6 global collaborators. Nearly every sample came with metadata listing a de-identified subject ID, COVID-19 status, age in years and sex. HLA class I and class II types, where available, came from metadata supplied by the sample provider rather than from assay-based typing.

The immunoSEQ Assay, a bias-controlled multiplex PCR, was used to amplify TCRbeta CDR3 regions from genomic DNA. The original methods were these. The number of nucleated cells in each sample was estimated by amplification of reference gene primers within the assay. To quantify the absolute abundance of each unique TCRbeta CDR3 rearrangement, sequence reads were collapsed and filtered. For each sample, productive Simpson clonality was calculated as the square root of Simpson's diversity index across productive rearrangements. Here the immuneACCESS table is served through TCRdb, limited to in-frame sequences with V and J called. Missing clones are a known gap in these copies; in checked studies unresolved V genes cover under half, and the rest lacks a known reason. V, J and clone size were drawn from that table, and D and trimming were deduced from the DNA. This sample lists over 200,000 clones; roughly 86% were detected once. Less than 3.5% of the sample is taken by the ten largest.

Whole blood was collected in K2EDTA tubes by collaborating institutions according to the institutions' own protocols. For TCRbeta analysis, collaborator samples were shipped as frozen whole blood, as isolated PBMCs, or as DNA extracted from either sample type. The CDR3 spans 15 residues, from the cysteine through the phenylalanine. Only CDR3 DNA remains: 45 bases, in frame from the first base. Trimming takes 0 bases from V and 5 bases from J, and the germline ends sit 15 bases apart. The germline V gene provides CDR1 SGHRS and CDR2 YFSETQ. About this clone: This receptor's antigen is unknown. No clone much larger than this one lies a single base away; base qualities are absent.

What the authors observed across the whole study: How much clinical and demographic metadata was included differed by source and by participant, and the metadata was provided uncurated.

Rearrangement joined TRBV5-1 to TRBJ2-7; 6 matching bases give a weak D call of TRBD1. Source material: peripheral blood. This TCR derives from a woman between 55 and 75 years old with acute or convalescent COVID-19. CDR3 region: CASSLGSGAIDEQYF. The DNA is TGCGCCAGCAGCTTGGGGTCAGGGGCGATCGACGAGCAGTACTTC.